A selection of T cell receptor beta chains follows, all from one sample in a study of identical twins. TCRdb itself ran the 5' RACE reads through MiXCR, one entry per CDR3 protein. The table has approximately 890,000 distinct CDR3 sequences, around an eighth seen once. These data also formed part of another study, on yellow fever vaccine responses in identical twins.

The sequencing input was PBMCs. Every receptor here comes from a woman aged 18-35 years in good health. Both conserved end residues are part of each CDR3. Fields, in order: clone size, CDR3 length, J gene, D gene, V gene, CDR3 protein, CDR3 DNA. A D gene is named only where the DNA matches it firmly. Expanded clones get a size class; other rows say once, few or many, or leave the size out.

few 18 TRBJ2-1 TRBD2 TRBV19 CASTGTSGRALGYNEQFF TGTGCCAGTACTGGGACTAGCGGGAGGGCGTTAGGATACAATGAGCAGTTCTTC
many 14 TRBJ2-3 TRBD1 TRBV5-1 CASSTGQGTDTQYF TGCGCCAGCAGCACGGGACAGGGGACAGATACGCAGTATTTT
many 15 TRBJ2-3 . TRBV3-1 CASSHKPGSTDTQYF TGTGCCAGCAGCCATAAACCCGGGAGCACAGATACGCAGTATTTT
few 15 TRBJ2-7 . TRBV20-1 CSARDIARGSGEQYF TGCAGTGCTAGAGATATAGCACGTGGGAGCGGCGAGCAGTACTTC
few 16 TRBJ2-1 TRBD1 TRBV5-1 CASSPGDRNSYNEQFF TGCGCCAGCAGCCCAGGGGACAGGAACTCCTACAATGAGCAGTTCTTC
. 19 TRBJ2-3 TRBD2 TRBV11-1 CASSLEGLAPRDFWDTQYF TGTGCCAGCAGCTTAGAAGGACTAGCACCGCGGGATTTTTGGGATACGCAGTATTTT
. 14 TRBJ2-3 . TRBV7-9 CASSRTAGPDTQYF TGTGCCAGCAGCCGAACAGCGGGCCCAGATACGCAGTATTTT
. 12 TRBJ1-1 . TRBV25-1 CASRGVTTEAFF TGTGCCAGCAGAGGGGTAACCACTGAAGCTTTCTTT
many 14 TRBJ2-7 . TRBV6-1 CASTPPSGTYEQYF TGTGCCAGCACCCCCCCGTCTGGGACCTACGAGCAGTACTTC
once 16 TRBJ2-4 TRBD2 TRBV3-1 CASSQDRLAGWNIQYF TGTGCCAGCAGCCAGGACCGACTAGCGGGGTGGAACATTCAGTACTTC
. 15 TRBJ2-7 . TRBV25-1 CASSEYLGLSYEQYF TGTGCCAGCAGTGAATATTTGGGCCTCTCCTACGAGCAGTACTTC
few 21 TRBJ2-1 TRBD2 TRBV9 CASSVASGTSGSGRIYNEQFF TGTGCCAGCAGCGTCGCTTCCGGGACTAGCGGGAGTGGACGTATATACAATGAGCAGTTCTTC
. 16 TRBJ2-3 . TRBV6-5 CASSYSIGGSTDTQYF TGTGCCAGCAGTTACTCGATCGGCGGGAGCACAGATACGCAGTATTTT
few 16 TRBJ2-3 TRBD2 TRBV20-1 CSAPTGTSGRTDTQYF TGCAGTGCTCCGACCGGGACTAGCGGGAGAACAGATACGCAGTATTTT
many 15 TRBJ2-1 . TRBV5-6 CASIPTGEGGNEQFF TGTGCCAGCATCCCTACCGGGGAGGGGGGCAATGAGCAGTTCTTC
. 17 TRBJ1-1 . TRBV10-3 CAISESVVGGVNTEAFF TGTGCCATCAGTGAGTCGGTTGTTGGGGGGGTTAACACTGAAGCTTTCTTT
few 16 TRBJ1-5 . TRBV20-1 CSARDLRDVGNQPQHF TGCAGTGCTAGAGATCTGAGGGACGTTGGCAATCAGCCCCAGCATTTT
few 15 TRBJ2-3 . TRBV19 CASSKAGHPTDTQYF TGTGCCAGTAGTAAGGCAGGACACCCCACAGATACGCAGTATTTT
few 17 TRBJ2-2 . TRBV12-3/TRBV12-4 CASSLPLEDSLTGELFF TGTGCCAGCAGTTTACCTTTGGAAGACAGCCTCACCGGGGAGCTGTTTTTT
. 14 TRBJ1-1 TRBD1 TRBV6-5 CASSYSGQGSEAFF TGTGCCAGCAGTTACTCTGGACAGGGCTCTGAAGCTTTCTTT
few 12 TRBJ2-7 . TRBV12-3/TRBV12-4 CASSFDMREQYF TGTGCCAGCAGTTTTGACATGAGAGAGCAGTACTTC
. 14 TRBJ1-4 . TRBV7-9 CASRPRDGNEKLFF TGTGCCAGCAGACCACGGGACGGCAATGAAAAACTGTTTTTT
many 15 TRBJ1-5 . TRBV20-1 CSAFNQAYTNQPQHF TGCAGTGCATTTAATCAGGCATATACCAATCAGCCCCAGCATTTT
few 17 TRBJ2-1 TRBD2 TRBV24-1 CATSDPGLPGGSYEQFF TGTGCCACCAGTGATCCTGGACTCCCCGGGGGGAGCTATGAGCAGTTCTTC
. 14 TRBJ1-1 . TRBV11-2 CASSLNRDRAEAFF TGTGCCAGCAGCTTAAACAGGGATAGAGCTGAAGCTTTCTTT
many 13 TRBJ2-7 TRBD1 TRBV7-9 CASTQGTGYEQYF TGTGCCAGCACCCAGGGGACAGGGTACGAGCAGTACTTC
. 13 TRBJ1-1 . TRBV20-1 CSNMGRLNTEAFF TGCAGTAATATGGGGAGGCTGAACACTGAAGCTTTCTTT
many 13 TRBJ1-2 . TRBV5-1 CASSLTFVDGYTF TGCGCCAGCAGCTTGACGTTCGTTGATGGCTACACCTTC
once 14 TRBJ2-2 . TRBV5-1 CASRGGTGTGELFF TGCGCCAGCAGGGGGGGAACGGGCACCGGGGAGCTGTTTTTT
many 18 TRBJ2-3 TRBD2 TRBV9 CASSVGGLAGGPTDTQYF TGTGCCAGCAGCGTAGGGGGACTAGCGGGAGGTCCCACGGATACGCAGTATTTT
. 15 TRBJ2-1 TRBD1 TRBV20-1 CSAQSGTGGYNEQFF TGCAGTGCTCAGTCGGGGACAGGGGGCTACAATGAGCAGTTCTTC
. 18 TRBJ2-4 TRBD1 TRBV6-5 CASSYRFLGQGYKNIQYF TGTGCCAGCAGTTATCGGTTTCTGGGACAGGGATACAAAAACATTCAGTACTTC
. 16 TRBJ1-2 . TRBV5-1 CASSLAASGSNYGYTF TGCGCCAGCAGCTTGGCCGCCTCCGGGTCGAACTATGGCTACACCTTC
few 15 TRBJ2-1 TRBD1 TRBV9 CASSVGRGQGNEQFF TGTGCCAGCAGCGTAGGTAGGGGGCAGGGTAATGAGCAGTTCTTC
many 16 TRBJ2-3 TRBD2 TRBV2 CASRVSGRGSADTQYF TGTGCCAGCAGGGTTAGCGGGAGAGGAAGTGCGGATACGCAGTATTTT
many 14 TRBJ1-1 . TRBV7-9 CASRDQGQFSEAFF TGTGCCAGCAGGGACCAGGGCCAATTCTCTGAAGCTTTCTTT
many 15 TRBJ2-4 . TRBV7-2 CASSPGTVAKNIQYF TGTGCCAGCAGCCCTGGGACGGTAGCCAAAAACATTCAGTACTTC
. 15 TRBJ1-1 . TRBV24-1 CATSDSGSVDTEAFF TGTGCCACCAGTGATTCAGGGAGCGTCGACACTGAAGCTTTCTTT
. 12 TRBJ2-1 . TRBV6-2/TRBV6-3 CASSFIAEAQFF TGTGCCAGCAGTTTCATAGCGGAGGCCCAGTTCTTC
few 14 TRBJ1-1 TRBD1 TRBV10-3 CAIRKSGQAAAAFF TGTGCCATCAGGAAATCGGGACAGGCAGCTGCGGCTTTCTTT
few 15 TRBJ2-1 . TRBV4-1 CASSPMAGPHYEQFF TGCGCCAGCAGCCCCATGGCGGGGCCCCACTATGAGCAGTTCTTC
. 15 TRBJ2-5 TRBD2 TRBV5-1 CASSLGLVSQETQYF TGCGCCAGCAGCCTCGGACTAGTTTCGCAAGAGACCCAGTACTTC
many 16 TRBJ2-2 . TRBV5-5 CASSLRLSISTGELFF TGTGCCAGCAGCTTGAGGTTATCCATAAGTACCGGGGAGCTGTTTTTT
. 16 TRBJ2-5 TRBD1 TRBV10-2 CASSESGTGVEETQYF TGCGCCAGCAGTGAGTCGGGAACAGGGGTGGAGGAGACCCAGTACTTC
few 15 TRBJ2-1 . TRBV7-9 CASSFTVVPYNEQFF TGTGCCAGCAGCTTTACAGTCGTCCCCTACAATGAGCAGTTCTTC
. 14 TRBJ1-2 TRBD1 TRBV2 CASGRQGVNYGYTF TGTGCCAGCGGCAGGCAGGGGGTAAACTATGGCTACACCTTC
. 20 TRBJ2-1 . TRBV5-1 CASSLAGGSHRGSSYNEQFF TGCGCCAGCAGCTTGGCCGGGGGCTCACACCGGGGGAGCTCCTACAATGAGCAGTTCTTC
. 16 TRBJ2-1 . TRBV3-1 CASSQGAGASYNEQFF TGTGCCAGCAGCCAAGGGGCGGGGGCGTCCTACAATGAGCAGTTCTTC
few 14 TRBJ1-6 TRBD1 TRBV3-1 CASSTGQGGSPLHF TGTGCCAGCAGCACAGGACAGGGAGGTTCACCCCTCCACTTT
. 15 TRBJ2-2 . TRBV3-1 CASSPHPVNAGELFF TGTGCCAGCAGCCCCCACCCGGTTAACGCCGGGGAGCTGTTTTTT
many 14 TRBJ1-6 . TRBV2 CASRGRTVNSPLHF TGTGCCAGCAGGGGCAGGACAGTTAATTCACCCCTCCACTTT
. 14 TRBJ1-6 TRBD1 TRBV20-1 CSAMTGSMNSPLHF TGCAGTGCTATGACAGGGAGTATGAATTCACCCCTCCACTTT